This T cell receptor beta chain is from a study of post-analysis software for immune sequencing data. Overall study context: Included among the disease courses, which were recorded for the cohort, were relapsing-remitting, secondary progressive and progressive-relapsing multiple sclerosis. Study outcomes and limitations: The F measure placed samples prepared in the same batch into strongly shared clusters. Compared against controls, patients with multiple sclerosis displayed significantly lower normalized Chao1 diversity. In patients, TRBV5-6, TRBV5-1 and TRBV20-1 belonged to five or six TRBV segments found more frequently than in controls.

The length of the CDR3 is 15 residues. V shed 4 bases and J shed 0 bases, with 12 bases lying between them. Researchers reported that TCR beta cDNA libraries carried unique molecular identifiers. It was from roughly 1 to 10 million T cells that about 500,000 cDNA molecules came. TCRdb itself ran the PCR reads through MiXCR, one entry per CDR3 protein. The table lists 600,000 to 700,000 distinct CDR3 sequences, approximately 59% of them singletons. About this clonotype itself: Its antigen remains unidentified.

Material for sequencing was blood. This receptor was identified in a girl aged 2-10 years with multiple sclerosis. The chain is built from TRBV12-3 or TRBV12-4 and TRBJ2-5; D uncertain. CDR3 loop: CASSSPGTHQETQYF. DNA of the CDR3: TGTGCCAGCAGTTCCCCAGGAACTCACCAAGAGACCCAGTACTTC.